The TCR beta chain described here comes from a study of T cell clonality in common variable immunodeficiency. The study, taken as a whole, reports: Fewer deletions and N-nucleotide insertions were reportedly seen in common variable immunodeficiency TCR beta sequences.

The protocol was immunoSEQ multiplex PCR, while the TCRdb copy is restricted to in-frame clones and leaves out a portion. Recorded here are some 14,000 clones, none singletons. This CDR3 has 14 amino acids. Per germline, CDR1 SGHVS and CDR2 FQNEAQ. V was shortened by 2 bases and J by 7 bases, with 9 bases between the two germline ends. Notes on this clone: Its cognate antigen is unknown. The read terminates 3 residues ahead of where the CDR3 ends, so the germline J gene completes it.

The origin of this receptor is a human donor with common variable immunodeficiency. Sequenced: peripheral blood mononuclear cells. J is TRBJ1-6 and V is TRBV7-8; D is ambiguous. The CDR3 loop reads CASSLNERNSPLHF. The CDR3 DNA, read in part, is TGTGCCAGCAGCTTAAATGAGAGGAATTCACCC.